Sequencing of this TCR beta chain was carried out in a study of PD-L1 blockade in urothelial cancer. The overall study: At 3 weeks (second dose) and 6 weeks after starting treatment, blood was analyzed. Broader study findings: Better survival was forecast by a pretreatment blood TCR clonality below the median.

Sequencing used immunoSEQ multiplex PCR; TCRdb keeps in-frame clones, though not all of them. This table holds roughly 49,000 clones, about 86% found once. Time point noted: pretreatment peripheral blood. Germline CDR1 SGHRS, CDR2 YFSETQ. The CDR3 has 17 residues. V shed 0 bases and J 0 bases; nucleotides not matched to a gene: 9. With respect to this clone: Its antigen is unknown.

The chain employs TRBV5-1 and TRBJ2-7; 7 bases are a match to TRBD1. The sequence came from a man between 60 and 75 years old with urothelial cancer. The sequencing used PBMCs, collected around atezolizumab (anti-PD-L1) treatment. The CDR3: CASSLGLRQGLSYEQYF. DNA of the CDR3: TGCGCCAGCAGCTTGGGCCTTCGACAGGGCCTCTCCTACGAGCAGTACTTC.